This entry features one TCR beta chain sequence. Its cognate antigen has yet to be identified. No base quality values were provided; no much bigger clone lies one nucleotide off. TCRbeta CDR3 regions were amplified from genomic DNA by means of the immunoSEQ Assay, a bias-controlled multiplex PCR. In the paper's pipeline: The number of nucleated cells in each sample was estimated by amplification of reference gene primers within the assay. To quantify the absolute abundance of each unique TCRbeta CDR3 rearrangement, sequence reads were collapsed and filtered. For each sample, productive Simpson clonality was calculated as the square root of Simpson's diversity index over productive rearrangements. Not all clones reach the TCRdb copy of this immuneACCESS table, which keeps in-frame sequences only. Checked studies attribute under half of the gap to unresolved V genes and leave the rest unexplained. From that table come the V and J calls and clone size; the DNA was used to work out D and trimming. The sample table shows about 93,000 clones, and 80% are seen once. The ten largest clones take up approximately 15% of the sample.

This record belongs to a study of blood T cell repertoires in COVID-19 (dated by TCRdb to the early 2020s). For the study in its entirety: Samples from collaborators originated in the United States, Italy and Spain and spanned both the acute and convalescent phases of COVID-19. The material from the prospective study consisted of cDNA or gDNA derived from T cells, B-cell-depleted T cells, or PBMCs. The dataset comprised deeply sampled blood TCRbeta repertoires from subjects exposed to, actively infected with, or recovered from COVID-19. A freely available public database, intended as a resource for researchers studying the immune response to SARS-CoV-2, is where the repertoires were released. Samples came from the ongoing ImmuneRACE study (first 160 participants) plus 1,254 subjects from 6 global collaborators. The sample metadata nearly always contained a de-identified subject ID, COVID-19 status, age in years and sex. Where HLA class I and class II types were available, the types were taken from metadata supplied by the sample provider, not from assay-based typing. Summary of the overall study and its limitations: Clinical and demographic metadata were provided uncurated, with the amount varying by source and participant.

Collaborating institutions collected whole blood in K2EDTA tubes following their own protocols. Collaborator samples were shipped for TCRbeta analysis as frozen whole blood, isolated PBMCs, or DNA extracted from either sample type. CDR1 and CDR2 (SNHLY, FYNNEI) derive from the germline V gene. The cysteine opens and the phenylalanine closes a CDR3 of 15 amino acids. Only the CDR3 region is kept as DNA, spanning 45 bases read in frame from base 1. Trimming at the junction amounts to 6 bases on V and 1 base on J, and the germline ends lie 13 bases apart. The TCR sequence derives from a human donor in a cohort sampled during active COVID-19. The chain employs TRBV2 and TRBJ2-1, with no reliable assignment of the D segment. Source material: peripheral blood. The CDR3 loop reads CASRADLVSYNEQFF. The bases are TGTGCCAGCAGGGCCGATCTAGTTTCCTACAATGAGCAGTTCTTC.